The rows below give T cell receptor beta chains drawn from one sample of a study of blood T cell repertoires in COVID-19. Libraries were prepared by immunoSEQ multiplex PCR; TCRdb keeps only in-frame clonotypes and omits some of them. The data hold nearly 200,000 clones, with 80% to 90% observed a single time. Sequencing was carried out using peripheral blood. These receptor sequences come from a human donor in a cohort sampled during active COVID-19. Each CDR3 is given with its conserved first and last residue. D genes are given only for firm matches. The size entry is marked missing in some rows and otherwise reads once, few, many or a size class.

CDR3aa	CDR3nt	d_gene	v_gene	j_gene	abundance
CASSPGLAGAGETQYF	TGTGCCAGCAGCCCGGGACTAGCGGGAGCCGGTGAGACCCAGTACTTC	TRBD2	TRBV7-7	TRBJ2-5	.
CASSPALTGSHSPLHF	TGTGCCAGCAGTCCAGCCTTGACAGGGTCACATTCACCCCTCCACTTT	TRBD1	TRBV28	TRBJ1-6	.
CASRPGQTNTGELFF	TGCGCCAGCAGGCCCGGACAGACGAACACCGGGGAGCTGTTTTTT	.	TRBV5-1	TRBJ2-2	few
CASSFRPRVGRGTDTQYF	TGTGCCAGCAGCTTCCGTCCAAGGGTCGGGCGGGGGACAGATACGCAGTATTTT	TRBD2	TRBV7-8	TRBJ2-3	.
CASRLGRHSNQPQHF	TGTGCCAGCAGGCTTGGCAGACATAGCAATCAGCCCCAGCATTTT	.	TRBV6-5	TRBJ1-5	few
CASSLVRASGNTIYF	TGTGCCAGCAGCTTAGTCCGAGCCTCTGGAAACACCATATATTTT	.	TRBV7-8	TRBJ1-3	few
CAWSQTVTGQPQHF	TGTGCCTGGAGTCAGACAGTAACGGGTCAGCCCCAGCATTTT	.	TRBV30	TRBJ1-5	.
CASSQDLSLGGETQYF	TGCGCCAGCAGCCAAGATCTATCCCTTGGTGGAGAGACCCAGTACTTC	.	TRBV4-1	TRBJ2-5	.
CASSQETGVFLKLFF	TGTGCCAGCAGCCAAGAAACAGGCGTTTTTTTGAAACTGTTTTTT	.	TRBV3-1/TRBV3-2	TRBJ1-4	.
CASSSSNYGYTF	TGTGCCAGCAGCTCGAGTAACTATGGCTACACCTTC	.	TRBV7-9	TRBJ1-2	few
CASSYVGGRGYTF	TGTGCCAGCAGTTACGTCGGGGGACGGGGCTACACCTTC	.	TRBV12-3/TRBV12-4	TRBJ1-2	.
CASSQGDTQYF	TGTGCCAGCAGCCAGGGGGATACGCAGTATTTT	.	TRBV7-9	TRBJ2-3	.
CASGKMGAQGYTF	TGTGCCAGCGGAAAAATGGGGGCGCAAGGCTACACCTTC	.	TRBV5-5	TRBJ1-2	.
CSVGGLRAGGELFF	TGCAGCGTTGGTGGTTTGAGGGCTGGGGGGGAGCTGTTTTTT	.	TRBV29-1	TRBJ2-2	.
CASSLAGAPAVYEQYF	TGTGCCAGCAGCTTGGCCGGTGCCCCCGCTGTCTACGAGCAGTACTTC	.	TRBV5-4	TRBJ2-7	once
CAIRGADQETQYF	TGTGCCATCAGAGGGGCAGACCAAGAGACCCAGTACTTC	.	TRBV10-3	TRBJ2-5	few
CASRREEAGNTIYF	TGTGCCAGCAGGCGGGAGGAGGCTGGAAACACCATATATTTT	.	TRBV25-1	TRBJ1-3	.
CASSYVGASNEQFF	TGTGCCAGCAGTTACGTGGGGGCGAGCAATGAGCAGTTCTTC	.	TRBV6-5	TRBJ2-1	.
CASSFTSGDNEQFF	TGCGCCAGCAGCTTTACTAGCGGGGACAATGAGCAGTTCTTC	TRBD2	TRBV5-1	TRBJ2-1	.
CASSRLSLLRHYGYTF	TGTGCCAGCAGTCGTTTATCCCTCCTGAGGCACTATGGCTACACCTTC	.	TRBV28	TRBJ1-2	.
CATSRDLGGTGSSPLHF	TGTGCCACCAGCAGAGATCTGGGCGGGACAGGGTCTTCACCCCTCCACTTT	TRBD1	TRBV15	TRBJ1-6	.
CASSPPGRQIGETQYF	TGTGCCAGCTCACCACCGGGGCGCCAGATAGGAGAGACCCAGTACTTC	.	TRBV18	TRBJ2-5	.
CASSLRTGRLVNTGELFF	TGTGCCAGTAGCCTTCGGACAGGCCGGTTAGTGAACACCGGGGAGCTGTTTTTT	TRBD1	TRBV19	TRBJ2-2	.
CASSSMGGRAGTQYF	TGTGCCAGCAGCTCCATGGGCGGGAGGGCCGGTACGCAGTATTTT	TRBD2	TRBV4-2	TRBJ2-3	.
CAWTGVNYGYTF	TGTGCCTGGACAGGGGTCAACTATGGCTACACCTTC	.	TRBV30	TRBJ1-2	.
CASSMTPRNQETQYF	TGTGCTAGCAGTATGACCCCCAGGAACCAAGAGACCCAGTACTTC	.	TRBV7-7	TRBJ2-5	.
CSVERGYGYTF	TGCAGCGTTGAGCGGGGCTATGGCTACACCTTC	.	TRBV29-1	TRBJ1-2	.
CASSTTKGTGIEKLFF	TGTGCCAGCAGCACGACAAAAGGGACAGGGATCGAAAAACTGTTTTTT	TRBD1	TRBV27	TRBJ1-4	.
CASSYGQYNEQFF	TGTGCCAGCAGCTACGGACAATACAATGAGCAGTTCTTC	.	TRBV7-6	TRBJ2-1	.
CASGAGGSNQPQHF	TGTGCCAGCGGCGCCGGGGGAAGCAATCAGCCCCAGCATTTT	.	TRBV6-5	TRBJ1-5	.
CATSTVEKGHADTQYF	TGTGCCACCAGCACCGTCGAGAAGGGGCATGCAGATACGCAGTATTTT	.	TRBV24-1	TRBJ2-3	.
CASSPPTTGIASPLHF	TGTGCCAGTAGTCCGCCGACTACAGGGATCGCTTCACCCCTCCACTTT	.	TRBV19	TRBJ1-6	.
CASSLASGSRSDTQYF	TGCGCCAGCAGCTTGGCAAGTGGGAGTCGGTCAGATACGCAGTATTTT	.	TRBV5-1	TRBJ2-3	.
CSVWDRRGYTF	TGCAGCGTTTGGGACAGGCGAGGCTACACCTTC	TRBD1	TRBV29-1	TRBJ1-2	.
CASSQEGRGDEPQHF	TGCGCCAGCAGCCAGGAGGGACGAGGGGACGAGCCCCAGCATTTT	.	TRBV5-1	TRBJ1-5	.
CATSRGLQGNGYTF	TGTGCCACCAGCAGAGGATTACAGGGGAATGGCTACACCTTC	TRBD1	TRBV15	TRBJ1-2	.
CATEGYDYGYTF	TGTGCCACCGAGGGCTACGACTATGGCTACACCTTC	.	TRBV28	TRBJ1-2	.
CASTIRPLGLNTEAFF	TGTGCCAGCACAATAAGACCTCTGGGACTTAACACTGAAGCTTTCTTT	.	TRBV2	TRBJ1-1	.
CASSQTPTGGELFF	TGCGCCAGCAGCCAAACCCCCACGGGCGGGGAGCTGTTTTTT	.	TRBV5-1	TRBJ2-2	.
CASSSTGTYGYTF	TGTGCCAGCAGCTCGACAGGAACCTATGGCTACACCTTC	.	TRBV11-2	TRBJ1-2	.
CASSSGTSGYNEQFF	TGTGCCAGCAGCTCCGGGACTAGCGGCTACAATGAGCAGTTCTTC	TRBD2	TRBV2	TRBJ2-1	.
CASSPRTGRGEKLFF	TGTGCCAGCAGCCCTCGGACAGGGAGAGGAGAAAAACTGTTTTTT	TRBD1	TRBV5-6	TRBJ1-4	.
CASSQGGATEAFF	TGTGCCAGCAGCCAAGGGGGCGCGACTGAAGCTTTCTTT	.	TRBV3-1/TRBV3-2	TRBJ1-1	.
CASSLLTWERDNSPLHF	TGTGCCAGCAGCCTTCTGACTTGGGAGCGGGATAATTCACCCCTCCACTTT	.	TRBV5-5	TRBJ1-6	.
CASSLTGESGYTF	TGCGCCAGCAGCTTAACAGGAGAGAGTGGCTACACCTTC	.	TRBV5-1	TRBJ1-2	few
CASSFTGITGNTIYF	TGTGCCAGCAGTTTTACAGGGATTACGGGAAACACCATATATTTT	.	TRBV6-5	TRBJ1-3	.
CASRDRVTAFF	TGTGCCAGCAGAGACAGGGTCACGGCTTTCTTT	TRBD1	TRBV28	TRBJ1-1	.
CASSRGGLSTDTQYF	TGCGCCAGCAGCCGCGGGGGGCTGAGCACAGATACGCAGTATTTT	TRBD2	TRBV5-1	TRBJ2-3	.
CASSYSLGQGETEAFF	TGCGCCAGCAGCTACTCTTTGGGACAGGGTGAGACTGAAGCTTTCTTT	TRBD1	TRBV5-1	TRBJ1-1	.
CASKPQENTEAFF	TGTGCCAGCAAACCACAGGAAAACACTGAAGCTTTCTTT	.	TRBV2	TRBJ1-1	.
CATSMGIAPAYEQYF	TGTGCCACCAGCATGGGAATAGCGCCAGCCTACGAGCAGTACTTC	.	TRBV15	TRBJ2-7	.
CASSVVNQETQYF	TGTGCCAGCAGCGTAGTTAACCAAGAGACCCAGTACTTC	.	TRBV9	TRBJ2-5	.
CASSQGGTVLQPQHF	TGTGCCAGCAGCCAAGGCGGGACAGTTCTTCAGCCCCAGCATTTT	TRBD1	TRBV14	TRBJ1-5	.
CASSRRGSRYEQYF	TGTGCCAGCAGCCGCAGGGGGTCGCGTTACGAGCAGTACTTC	TRBD1	TRBV3-1/TRBV3-2	TRBJ2-7	once